The entry below describes one TCR beta chain. Germline V lookup: CDR1 MGHRA, CDR2 YSYEKL. V was trimmed by 1 base and J by 1 base, leaving 6 bases between them. The CDR3 has 14 amino acids. Measured with immunoSEQ multiplex PCR; TCRdb has only the in-frame clones, and not every one. The sample lists roughly 1 million clones; around three quarters were seen once. The data were taken from a study of shared clonotypes between healthy human individuals. The sequenced material came from memory CD4+ T cells from PBMCs. As for subset: CD45RA-negative fraction. This receptor was identified in a man younger than 35 in good health. Some clones in this sample may be carry-over from other donors' samples. The chain is built from TRBV4-1 and TRBJ2-3; no reliable D call. The DNA of the CDR3 is TGCGCCAGCAGCCAAGCGTCCCGCACAGATACGCAGTATTTT. As protein: CASSQASRTDTQYF.